These T cell receptor beta chains were read from a single sample in a study of cytomegalovirus exposure and HLA in healthy donors. Clones were read by immunoSEQ multiplex PCR, and TCRdb kept only the in-frame ones, dropping some. The sample includes about 120,000 clones, almost 85% of them seen just once. Specimen: PBMCs. Every receptor here comes from a woman between 18 and 29 years old in good health and CMV-seronegative. Both conserved end residues are part of each CDR3. The order of the fields is V gene, CDR3 length, D gene, J gene, CDR3 DNA, CDR3 protein. A D gene is named only where the DNA matches it firmly.

>TRBV7-8|15|.|TRBJ1-5
TGTGCCAGCACCGAGGGGGTAGGTCGGAATCAGCCCCAGCATTTT
CASTEGVGRNQPQHF
>TRBV28|13|.|TRBJ1-5
TGTGCCATCAAACAGGGTGGCAATCAGCCCCAGCATTTT
CAIKQGGNQPQHF
>TRBV9|15|.|TRBJ2-2
TGTGCCAGCAGCGTGGACTATTCGAACACCGGGGAGCTGTTTTTT
CASSVDYSNTGELFF
>TRBV7-8|14|.|TRBJ1-1
TGTGCCAGCAGCTTAGTACAGGGAAACACTGAAGCTTTCTTT
CASSLVQGNTEAFF
>TRBV2|15|.|TRBJ1-5
TGTGCCAGCAGTGAGGGGGGCGGGGGGACTCAGCCCCAGCATTTT
CASSEGGGGTQPQHF
>TRBV19|15|TRBD1|TRBJ1-4
TGTGCCAGTAGTATACTGGGACAGGGGGAAGAAAAACTGTTTTTT
CASSILGQGEEKLFF
>TRBV7-2|17|.|TRBJ1-5
TGTGCCAGCAGCTATAGCGGGGCAGGGTTTAGCAATCAGCCCCAGCATTTT
CASSYSGAGFSNQPQHF
>TRBV9|12|.|TRBJ1-6
TGTGCCTCCCAGGGGCCCAGTTCACCCCTCCACTTT
CASQGPSSPLHF
>TRBV11-2|14|.|TRBJ1-2
TGTGCCAGCAGCTTAGAGGGCGCCCTCTATGGCTACACCTTC
CASSLEGALYGYTF
>TRBV15|12|.|TRBJ1-5
TGTGCCACCAGCCCTCCGGGGTTATCATTGCATTTT
CATSPPGLSLHF
>TRBV6-1|16|.|TRBJ2-7
TGTGCCAGCAGTGAAGCAGCGGGTATGAGCTCCTACGAGCAGTACTTC
CASSEAAGMSSYEQYF
>TRBV5-4|14|.|TRBJ1-2
TGTGCCAGCAGCGTTCTGGCTTCTAACTATGGCTACACCTTC
CASSVLASNYGYTF
>TRBV5-5|16|.|TRBJ1-3
TGTGCCAGCAGCTTGGGATCAGGGATGAATGGAAACACCATATATTTT
CASSLGSGMNGNTIYF
>TRBV7-8|15|.|TRBJ1-5
TGTGCCAGCAGCTTAAAGGACAGAATGAATCAGCCCCAGCATTTT
CASSLKDRMNQPQHF
>TRBV7-9|13|.|TRBJ1-1
TGTGCCAGCAGCAACGACATGAACACTGAAGCTTTCTTT
CASSNDMNTEAFF
>TRBV18|14|TRBD1|TRBJ1-6
TGTGCCAGCTTCACCGGGACAGGGAATTCACCCCTCCACTTT
CASFTGTGNSPLHF
>TRBV5-1|14|.|TRBJ2-1
TGCGCCAGCAGCTTGGACCTTGAGGCCGATGAGCAGTTCTTC
CASSLDLEADEQFF
>TRBV5-6|14|.|TRBJ1-1
TGTGCCAGCAGCTTTGGCGACCGGGGCACTGAAGCTTTCTTT
CASSFGDRGTEAFF
>TRBV4-1|18|.|TRBJ1-1
TGCGCCAGCAGCCAAGTCATATTGGGGGGGAACATGAACACTGAAGCTTTCTTT
CASSQVILGGNMNTEAFF
>TRBV4-1|15|.|TRBJ1-1
TGCGCCAGCAGCCAGGGGGGGAGGGGAGGGTTCGGAGCTTTCTTT
CASSQGGRGGFGAFF
>TRBV7-2|16|TRBD2|TRBJ2-5
TGTGCCAGCAGCTCTCGGGGGGACGAGCCTCAAGAGACCCAGTACTTC
CASSSRGDEPQETQYF
>TRBV7-9|13|.|TRBJ1-1
TGTGCCAGCAGCCCCGTGAGGAACACTGAAGCTTTCTTT
CASSPVRNTEAFF